This T cell receptor beta chain was documented in a study of T cell responses to AZD1222 COVID-19 vaccine. Turning to the study itself: Pooled together were second doses at about 4 or about 12 weeks. Study observations and caveats: Spike was spanned by vaccine-associated CD4 TCRs, with dominance at 160-218 and 743-854. Researchers took repertoire samples only after the peak T cell response had come. Baseline antibody screening turned up just six seropositive AZD1222 recipients.

Sequenced by immunoSEQ multiplex PCR; TCRdb stores in-frame clones only, minus some. The sample contains under 150,000 clones, about 92% of which appear only once. Germline loops: CDR1 SGHVS, CDR2 FQNEAQ. Trimming removed 0 bases from V and 9 bases from J, with 12 bases in between. The CDR3 spans 14 residues. In regard to this clone: The antigen is unknown.

The genes are TRBV7-8 and TRBJ1-5; D might be TRBD1 (6 bases). Material: peripheral blood, obtained on day 0 of AZD1222 vaccination. The clonotype originates from an adult in good health. The CDR3 here is CASSLADSPGPQHF. The CDR3 nucleotides read TGTGCCAGCAGCTTAGCGGACAGCCCAGGGCCCCAGCATTTT.